Listed below are T cell receptor beta chains from one sample, sequenced in a study of post-analysis software for immune sequencing data. TCRdb fed the PCR reads into MiXCR, producing one record per CDR3 protein. The sample has approximately 660,000 distinct CDR3 sequences; around 60% are singletons. The sequenced material came from blood. These receptors all come from a girl aged 2 to 9 with multiple sclerosis. Each CDR3 is given with its conserved first and last residue. The order of the fields is CDR3 protein, CDR3 DNA, V gene, D gene, J gene, clone size. D genes are given only for firm matches. The listing skips clone size in some rows; elsewhere it reads once, few, many or a size class.

cdr3_aa: CASSVSQNTGELFF
cdr3_nt: TGCGCCAGCAGCGTATCTCAGAACACCGGGGAGCTGTTTTTT
v_call: TRBV5-1
d_call: -
j_call: TRBJ2-2
clone_size: few

cdr3_aa: CASSSGTQPQHF
cdr3_nt: TGTGCCAGCAGCTCAGGGACCCAGCCCCAGCATTTT
v_call: TRBV7-6
d_call: -
j_call: TRBJ1-5
clone_size: many

cdr3_aa: CASSTNDRGKQFF
cdr3_nt: TGTGCCAGCAGTACAAACGACAGGGGTAAGCAGTTCTTC
v_call: TRBV27
d_call: TRBD1
j_call: TRBJ2-1
clone_size: -

cdr3_aa: CASSFGRGAPYNEQFF
cdr3_nt: TGTGCCAGCAGTTTTGGGCGCGGCGCTCCCTACAATGAGCAGTTCTTC
v_call: TRBV12-3/TRBV12-4
d_call: -
j_call: TRBJ2-1
clone_size: -

cdr3_aa: CASSLQNQETQYF
cdr3_nt: TGTGCCAGCAGTTTACAGAACCAAGAGACCCAGTACTTC
v_call: TRBV12-3/TRBV12-4
d_call: -
j_call: TRBJ2-5
clone_size: -

cdr3_aa: CASSPTGIYGYTF
cdr3_nt: TGTGCCAGCAGTCCGACAGGGATCTATGGCTACACCTTC
v_call: TRBV12-3/TRBV12-4
d_call: TRBD1
j_call: TRBJ1-2
clone_size: -

cdr3_aa: CASSHLKTYEQYF
cdr3_nt: TGTGCCAGCAGCCATCTCAAGACCTACGAGCAGTACTTC
v_call: TRBV6-1
d_call: -
j_call: TRBJ2-7
clone_size: few

cdr3_aa: CASSLVELSPSGANVLTF
cdr3_nt: TGTGCCAGCAGCTTAGTGGAATTGTCCCCCTCTGGGGCCAACGTCCTGACTTTC
v_call: TRBV7-9
d_call: -
j_call: TRBJ2-6
clone_size: -

cdr3_aa: CASNPRSGRRNYNEQFF
cdr3_nt: TGTGCCAGCAACCCACGAAGCGGGAGGCGGAACTACAATGAGCAGTTCTTC
v_call: TRBV6-6
d_call: TRBD2
j_call: TRBJ2-1
clone_size: -

cdr3_aa: CATSVPGGSTDTQYF
cdr3_nt: TGTGCCACCAGTGTCCCGGGGGGAAGCACAGATACGCAGTATTTT
v_call: TRBV24-1
d_call: TRBD2
j_call: TRBJ2-3
clone_size: few

cdr3_aa: CSGRGVDTQYF
cdr3_nt: TGCAGCGGCCGGGGGGTAGATACGCAGTATTTT
v_call: TRBV29-1
d_call: TRBD2
j_call: TRBJ2-3
clone_size: few

cdr3_aa: CASSLKRLTASHGYTF
cdr3_nt: TGTGCCAGCAGTTTAAAACGTTTAACCGCATCTCATGGCTACACCTTC
v_call: TRBV12-3/TRBV12-4
d_call: -
j_call: TRBJ1-2
clone_size: -

cdr3_aa: CASSLAGVKQYF
cdr3_nt: TGTGCCAGCAGCTTAGCAGGGGTCAAGCAGTACTTC
v_call: TRBV7-8
d_call: -
j_call: TRBJ2-7
clone_size: few

cdr3_aa: CATDHGYTF
cdr3_nt: TGTGCCACCGACCATGGCTACACCTTC
v_call: TRBV13
d_call: -
j_call: TRBJ1-2
clone_size: -

cdr3_aa: CASSLGPHGKLFF
cdr3_nt: TGTGCCAGCAGCTTGGGTCCCCACGGAAAACTGTTTTTT
v_call: TRBV7-8
d_call: -
j_call: TRBJ1-4
clone_size: -

cdr3_aa: CASSPPSRIGTQYF
cdr3_nt: TGTGCCAGCAGCCCCCCGTCACGAATAGGGACCCAGTACTTC
v_call: TRBV7-9
d_call: -
j_call: TRBJ2-5
clone_size: -

cdr3_aa: CASSLEAQVASYNEQFF
cdr3_nt: TGTGCCAGCAGCTTAGAGGCACAGGTTGCCTCCTACAATGAGCAGTTCTTC
v_call: TRBV7-9
d_call: -
j_call: TRBJ2-1
clone_size: -

cdr3_aa: CASSLASGHNEQFF
cdr3_nt: TGTGCCAGCAGCTTGGCGAGTGGCCATAATGAGCAGTTCTTC
v_call: TRBV5-6
d_call: -
j_call: TRBJ2-1
clone_size: -

cdr3_aa: CASSLTQESYGYTF
cdr3_nt: TGTGCCAGCAGTTTAACTCAGGAGAGCTATGGCTACACCTTC
v_call: TRBV12-3/TRBV12-4
d_call: -
j_call: TRBJ1-2
clone_size: -

cdr3_aa: CASSGLILGRRGPAEYGYTF
cdr3_nt: TGTGCCAGCAGCGGTTTGATTTTAGGGCGCAGGGGCCCGGCGGAGTATGGCTACACCTTC
v_call: TRBV7-3
d_call: -
j_call: TRBJ1-2
clone_size: -

cdr3_aa: CASSAVRQGLVRYTF
cdr3_nt: TGCGCCAGCAGCGCCGTCCGACAGGGACTAGTTCGGTACACCTTC
v_call: TRBV5-1
d_call: TRBD1
j_call: TRBJ1-2
clone_size: -

cdr3_aa: CASSPGTELEQYF
cdr3_nt: TGTGCCAGCAGCCCCGGGACAGAACTCGAGCAGTACTTC
v_call: TRBV7-2
d_call: TRBD1
j_call: TRBJ2-7
clone_size: -

cdr3_aa: CASSPAAQGPDTQYF
cdr3_nt: TGCGCCAGCAGCCCGGCGGCTCAGGGCCCAGATACGCAGTATTTT
v_call: TRBV5-1
d_call: -
j_call: TRBJ2-3
clone_size: -

cdr3_aa: CASSFTLSGYNEQFF
cdr3_nt: TGTGCCAGCAGTTTTACCTTAAGTGGGTACAATGAGCAGTTCTTC
v_call: TRBV12-3/TRBV12-4
d_call: -
j_call: TRBJ2-1
clone_size: few

cdr3_aa: CASSSGRIMNTEAFF
cdr3_nt: TGTGCCAGCAGTTCCGGACGGATAATGAACACTGAAGCTTTCTTT
v_call: TRBV12-3/TRBV12-4
d_call: -
j_call: TRBJ1-1
clone_size: -

cdr3_aa: CASNEAHGGLTYEQYF
cdr3_nt: TGTGCCAGCAACGAGGCCCACGGCGGTCTTACCTACGAGCAGTACTTC
v_call: TRBV6-6
d_call: -
j_call: TRBJ2-7
clone_size: few

cdr3_aa: CASSLEGPLGPETQYF
cdr3_nt: TGTGCCAGCAGCTTAGAAGGTCCCCTGGGCCCAGAGACCCAGTACTTC
v_call: TRBV7-6
d_call: -
j_call: TRBJ2-5
clone_size: few

cdr3_aa: CSATGGDYNEQFF
cdr3_nt: TGCAGTGCTACAGGGGGGGACTACAATGAGCAGTTCTTC
v_call: TRBV20-1
d_call: -
j_call: TRBJ2-1
clone_size: -

cdr3_aa: CATSDGPYGYTF
cdr3_nt: TGTGCCACCAGTGATGGCCCCTATGGCTACACCTTC
v_call: TRBV24-1
d_call: -
j_call: TRBJ1-2
clone_size: few

cdr3_aa: CSARGRSYDEQFF
cdr3_nt: TGCAGCGCTAGAGGGCGCAGCTACGATGAGCAGTTCTTC
v_call: TRBV20-1
d_call: -
j_call: TRBJ2-1
clone_size: -

cdr3_aa: CASSLNGGGLGETQYF
cdr3_nt: TGTGCCAGCAGCTTAAATGGGGGAGGCCTGGGTGAGACCCAGTACTTC
v_call: TRBV7-3
d_call: -
j_call: TRBJ2-5
clone_size: -

cdr3_aa: CSVSGGPADTQYF
cdr3_nt: TGCAGTGTTTCGGGGGGGCCAGCAGATACGCAGTATTTT
v_call: TRBV20-1
d_call: TRBD2
j_call: TRBJ2-3
clone_size: -

cdr3_aa: CASSLSLGHRKDGELFF
cdr3_nt: TGTGCCAGCAGTTTATCCCTCGGGCACCGAAAGGACGGGGAGCTGTTTTTT
v_call: TRBV12-3/TRBV12-4
d_call: -
j_call: TRBJ2-2
clone_size: -

cdr3_aa: CASSDRVSTQYF
cdr3_nt: TGTGCCAGCAGCGACAGGGTTAGCACCCAGTACTTC
v_call: TRBV7-9
d_call: TRBD1
j_call: TRBJ2-5
clone_size: few

cdr3_aa: CSAGSTGPNYNEQFF
cdr3_nt: TGCAGTGCTGGCTCGACAGGGCCCAACTACAATGAGCAGTTCTTC
v_call: TRBV20-1
d_call: TRBD1
j_call: TRBJ2-1
clone_size: -

cdr3_aa: CSVRGGQTNTEAFF
cdr3_nt: TGCAGCGTTCGGGGTGGGCAGACGAACACTGAAGCTTTCTTT
v_call: TRBV29-1
d_call: -
j_call: TRBJ1-1
clone_size: -

cdr3_aa: CASSSQVEIRAFF
cdr3_nt: TGCGCCAGCAGCTCTCAGGTGGAGATTCGAGCTTTCTTT
v_call: TRBV4-1
d_call: -
j_call: TRBJ1-1
clone_size: -

cdr3_aa: CASSARLAGRGDTQYF
cdr3_nt: TGTGCCAGCAGCGCCCGACTAGCGGGACGCGGGGATACGCAGTATTTT
v_call: TRBV7-3
d_call: TRBD2
j_call: TRBJ2-3
clone_size: once

cdr3_aa: CASSPRVGGYTF
cdr3_nt: TGTGCCAGCTCCCCCAGGGTCGGTGGCTACACCTTC
v_call: TRBV18
d_call: -
j_call: TRBJ1-2
clone_size: -

cdr3_aa: CASSYGTAEAFF
cdr3_nt: TGTGCCAGCAGTTATGGCACGGCTGAAGCTTTCTTT
v_call: TRBV6-2/TRBV6-3
d_call: -
j_call: TRBJ1-1
clone_size: -

cdr3_aa: CATSDPLGDSGEETQYF
cdr3_nt: TGTGCCACCAGTGATCCCCTGGGGGACAGTGGGGAAGAGACCCAGTACTTC
v_call: TRBV24-1
d_call: TRBD1
j_call: TRBJ2-5
clone_size: -

cdr3_aa: CSAPREGETQYF
cdr3_nt: TGCAGTGCTCCACGGGAGGGGGAGACCCAGTACTTC
v_call: TRBV20-1
d_call: TRBD2
j_call: TRBJ2-5
clone_size: -

cdr3_aa: CASSEIRRNSYEQYF
cdr3_nt: TGTGCCAGCAGTGAAATCCGACGGAACTCCTACGAGCAGTACTTC
v_call: TRBV2
d_call: -
j_call: TRBJ2-7
clone_size: -

cdr3_aa: CSVGVNVDTGELFF
cdr3_nt: TGCAGCGTCGGAGTTAATGTGGACACCGGGGAGCTGTTTTTT
v_call: TRBV29-1
d_call: -
j_call: TRBJ2-2
clone_size: few

cdr3_aa: CASSRDRGPETQYF
cdr3_nt: TGTGCCAGCAGTCGGGACAGGGGGCCAGAGACCCAGTACTTC
v_call: TRBV11-2
d_call: TRBD1
j_call: TRBJ2-5
clone_size: few

cdr3_aa: CASSVDSSSYNEQFF
cdr3_nt: TGTGCCAGCAGCGTGGACAGTTCTTCCTACAATGAGCAGTTCTTC
v_call: TRBV7-9
d_call: -
j_call: TRBJ2-1
clone_size: -